This T cell receptor beta chain was captured in a study of blood T cell repertoires in COVID-19. The overall study: In each case, the material was cDNA or gDNA derived from T cells, B-cell-depleted T cells, or PBMCs.

The V gene's germline CDR1 is MRHNA and CDR2 SNTAGT. Trimming removed 11 bases from V and 7 bases from J, with 21 bases in between. The CDR3 consists of 14 residues. Seattle-derived patients entered the study during active infection and were followed longitudinally. In the original processing: Researchers report that nucleated cell counts were estimated from reference gene primer amplification. The data were produced by immunoSEQ multiplex PCR, yet TCRdb's version contains in-frame clones alone and is incomplete. V and J calls plus clone size are reproduced from that table; the DNA served to infer D and trimming. The sample lists 200,000 to 250,000 clones, 70% to 90% occurring once.

This chain links TRBV6-4 with TRBJ2-1; perhaps TRBD2 as D (6 bases). This clonotype was obtained from a woman between 45 and 60 years old with COVID-19, enrolled during active disease. Sequenced input: peripheral blood. The CDR3 is CASKQIMGGNEQFF. The CDR3 region has the DNA TGTGCCTCGAAACAAATAATGGGGGGTAATGAGCAGTTCTTC.